This is a list of T cell receptor beta chains from one sample in a study of tumor T cells in aggressive B-cell lymphoma. TCRdb keeps only in-frame clones here, not all; method: immunoSEQ multiplex PCR. This sample has several thousand clones, with 88% found just once. The sequencing input was tumor tissue. The receptors come from an adult with diffuse large B cell lymphoma. Some clones in this sample may be carry-over from other donors' samples. Both conserved end residues are part of each CDR3. D genes are given only for firm matches. Not all rows give a size; the values are once, few, many and, for expanded clones, a class.

D gene | clone size | J gene | V gene | CDR3 DNA | CDR3 protein
- | - | TRBJ2-7 | TRBV6-5 | TGTGCCAGCAGTTACTCTGCCTACTACGAGCAGTACTTC | CASSYSAYYEQYF
TRBD1 | - | TRBJ2-3 | TRBV27 | TGTGCCAGCACCTGGACAGGGGGAACAGATACGCAGTATTTT | CASTWTGGTDTQYF
- | - | TRBJ2-5 | TRBV30 | TGTGCCTGGAGCGGGACTGAGACTAAGCGGACCCAGTACTTC | CAWSGTETKRTQYF
- | - | TRBJ2-3 | TRBV27 | TGTGCCAGCAGCAACATGGGGCTAGGGGCAGATACGCAGTATTTT | CASSNMGLGADTQYF
- | - | TRBJ1-1 | TRBV11-2 | TGTGCCAGCAGCTTAGTCGTCAACACTGAAGCTTTCTTT | CASSLVVNTEAFF
TRBD1 | - | TRBJ1-2 | TRBV19 | TGTGCCAGTAGTATTTCCCCCCCGCGCCGGGACAGGGCCTATGGCTACACCTTC | CASSISPPRRDRAYGYTF
- | - | TRBJ1-3 | TRBV5-6 | TGTGCCAGCAGCCGGGGAGTACCCCTGGGAAACACCATATATTTT | CASSRGVPLGNTIYF
TRBD1 | - | TRBJ1-1 | TRBV7-9 | TGTGCCAGCAGCTTAGGGACAGGCTTCAGCACTGAAGCTTTCTTT | CASSLGTGFSTEAFF
TRBD1 | - | TRBJ1-2 | TRBV4-2 | TGTGCCAGCAGCCTGTGGACAGGGGGTAACTATGGCTACACCTTC | CASSLWTGGNYGYTF
- | - | TRBJ2-1 | TRBV7-9 | TGTGCCAGCAGCTTAGGTGGGGGCGAGCAGTTCTTC | CASSLGGGEQFF
TRBD2 | - | TRBJ2-5 | TRBV27 | TGTGCCAGCAGTTTAACGGGAGGGAGAGAGACCCAGTACTTC | CASSLTGGRETQYF
- | - | TRBJ2-3 | TRBV19 | TGTGCCAGTAGTGCCCGGCGGTCCCTCTCCACAGATACGCAGTATTTT | CASSARRSLSTDTQYF
- | - | TRBJ2-1 | TRBV4-1 | TGCGCCAGCAGCCAACGACAGGAATCCTACAATGAGCAGTTCTTC | CASSQRQESYNEQFF
TRBD1 | - | TRBJ1-2 | TRBV4-3 | TGCGCCAGCAGCCCCGACAGGGCCTATGGCTACATCTTC | CASSPDRAYGYIF
TRBD2 | once | TRBJ2-3 | TRBV6-1 | TGTGCCAGCAGTGATCCAGCGGGGGCCCTCCCAGATACGCAGTATTTT | CASSDPAGALPDTQYF
- | - | TRBJ2-3 | TRBV9 | TGTGCCAGCAGCGTAGTTGGGGGGTCTAGCACAGATACGCAGTATTTT | CASSVVGGSSTDTQYF
- | - | TRBJ1-2 | TRBV2 | TGTGCCAGCAGCGAGATAGATTATGGCTACACCTTC | CASSEIDYGYTF
- | few | TRBJ1-5 | TRBV27 | TGTGCCAGCAGTCCGCGGGTCAATCAGCCCCAGCATTTT | CASSPRVNQPQHF
- | - | TRBJ2-5 | TRBV5-8 | TGTGCCAGCACCCTAGGTTCAGAGACCCAGTACTTC | CASTLGSETQYF
TRBD2 | once | TRBJ2-3 | TRBV2 | TGTGCCAGCAGTGAAGTAGCGGGGGGGGATACGCAGTATTTT | CASSEVAGGDTQYF
- | - | TRBJ1-2 | TRBV28 | TGTGCCAGCAGTTTATACCTCGGGGGAGGGGGCTATGGCTACACCTTC | CASSLYLGGGGYGYTF
TRBD2 | - | TRBJ2-7 | TRBV6-4 | TGTGCCATCTACCAAAAAGGGTTAGCGGGATGCCTCGAGCAGTACTTC | CAIYQKGLAGCLEQYF
TRBD1 | - | TRBJ1-1 | TRBV7-9 | TGTGCCAGCAGCTTGGGACAGGGGAGCACTGAAACTTTCTTT | CASSLGQGSTETFF
- | - | TRBJ1-1 | TRBV27 | TGTGCCAGCAGTATTCAAATTCCTAGCCGAGGAGGTAGCACTGAAGCTTTCTTT | CASSIQIPSRGGSTEAFF
TRBD1 | - | TRBJ1-2 | TRBV30 | TGTGCCTGGATGGGACAGGGACGAGACTATGGCTACACCTTC | CAWMGQGRDYGYTF
TRBD1 | - | TRBJ1-1 | TRBV5-1 | TGCGCCAGCAGCCCAACAGGGGGCCCGAACACTGAAGCTTTCTTT | CASSPTGGPNTEAFF
TRBD1 | once | TRBJ1-3 | TRBV18 | TGTGCCAGCTCACAAGGGGGCCGAAACACCATATATTTT | CASSQGGRNTIYF
TRBD2 | - | TRBJ2-1 | TRBV5-1 | TGCGCCAGCAGCTTGGGGGCTAGCGGGGGGGCCTTCGGTGAGCAGTTCTTC | CASSLGASGGAFGEQFF
TRBD2 | - | TRBJ2-5 | TRBV28 | TGTGCCAGCAGCCTAACTAGCGGGGGGGCGGGATTAAAGACCCAGTACTTC | CASSLTSGGAGLKTQYF
- | - | TRBJ2-1 | TRBV5-1 | TGCGCCAGCAGCTCTCTAATAGTTGGCTCCTACAATGAGCAGTTCTTC | CASSSLIVGSYNEQFF
TRBD1 | - | TRBJ1-2 | TRBV28 | TGTGCCAGCAGTCCCCACAGGGGGGGCTATGGCTACACCTTC | CASSPHRGGYGYTF
- | - | TRBJ1-1 | TRBV7-2 | TGTGCCAGCAGCTTATTTGGGGGAGGGAACACTGAAGCTTTCTTT | CASSLFGGGNTEAFF